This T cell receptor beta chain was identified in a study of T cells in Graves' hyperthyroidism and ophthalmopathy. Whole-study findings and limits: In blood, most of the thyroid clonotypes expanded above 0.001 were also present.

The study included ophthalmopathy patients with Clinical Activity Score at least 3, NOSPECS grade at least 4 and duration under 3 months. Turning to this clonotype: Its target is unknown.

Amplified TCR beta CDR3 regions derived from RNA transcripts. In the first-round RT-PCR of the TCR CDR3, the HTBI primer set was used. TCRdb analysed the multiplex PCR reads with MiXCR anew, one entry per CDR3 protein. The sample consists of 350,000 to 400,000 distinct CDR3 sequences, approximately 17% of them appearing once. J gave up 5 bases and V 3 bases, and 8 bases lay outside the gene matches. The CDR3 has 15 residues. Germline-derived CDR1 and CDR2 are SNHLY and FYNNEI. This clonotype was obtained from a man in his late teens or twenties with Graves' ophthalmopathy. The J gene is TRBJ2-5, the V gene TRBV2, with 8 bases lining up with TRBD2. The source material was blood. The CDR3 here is CASSDGGGNGETQYF. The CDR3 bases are TGTGCCAGCAGTGACGGGGGGGGGAACGGGGAGACCCAGTACTTC.